The present T cell receptor (beta chain) was sequenced within a study of neoadjuvant anti-PD-1 for oral cavity cancer. Findings of the study overall: Pretreatment Treg/Th17 ratio correlated inversely with post-treatment tumor clonality.

As to this clone: The antigen is undetermined.

With 1 base removed from V and 6 bases from J, the gap between germline ends came to 7 bases. In germline, CDR1 is SGHDN, CDR2 FVKESK. This CDR3 is built from 14 residues. Time point of the sample: after neoadjuvant nivolumab, at surgical resection. Produced via immunoSEQ multiplex PCR; TCRdb's table is partial and in-frame only. The table lists 72,000 or so clones, 70% to 90% of them singletons. The receptor comes from a person between 40 and 85 years old with oral cavity squamous cell carcinoma. V and J are TRBV14 and TRBJ1-6, with D hard to call. The sample in question was PBMCs, obtained after nivolumab (anti-PD-1) treatment. The CDR3 protein is CASSQGTSNSPLHF. The CDR3 DNA sequence: TGTGCCAGCAGCCAAGGGACGAGTAATTCACCCCTCCACTTT.